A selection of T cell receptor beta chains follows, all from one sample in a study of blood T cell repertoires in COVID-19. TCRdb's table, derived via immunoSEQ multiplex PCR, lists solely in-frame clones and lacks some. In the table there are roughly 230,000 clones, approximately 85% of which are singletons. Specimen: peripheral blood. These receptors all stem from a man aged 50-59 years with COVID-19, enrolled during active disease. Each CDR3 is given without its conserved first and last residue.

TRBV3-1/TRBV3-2	ASSQPGQGLDEQY
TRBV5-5	ASSLLTTQGYGYT
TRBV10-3	AISRDNSPLH
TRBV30	AWSGGVGTEAF
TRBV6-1	ASSEMNARSH
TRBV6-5	ASSGQFQETQY
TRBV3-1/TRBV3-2	ASARGSSTDTQY
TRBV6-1	ASSEAGGLGQY
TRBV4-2	ASSQGQGDYNEQF
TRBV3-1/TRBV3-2	ASSMTGGIDSPLH
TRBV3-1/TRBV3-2	ASSLRQGSGNTEAF
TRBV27	ASSTRQGVSYEQY
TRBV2	ASRGGGSSSYNEQF
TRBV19	ASSIMSGETQY
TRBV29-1	SVTGGGMYEQY
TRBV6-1	ASSREGYGYT
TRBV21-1	ASSSKILPRGKQTQY
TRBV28	ASNKPGQQNIQY
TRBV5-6	ASSLQGLGEKLF
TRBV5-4	ASSLNLRDSGANVLT
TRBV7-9	ASNYGGLNTEAF
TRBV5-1	ASSSTSGRETQY
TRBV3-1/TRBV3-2	ASSQGTELF
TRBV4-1	ASSPDSGSGYT
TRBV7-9	ASSLVGQPQH
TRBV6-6	ASSFSGGETQY
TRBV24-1	ATSGANEKLF
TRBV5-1	ASSLADGPEAF
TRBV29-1	SVEPPGTGNQPQH
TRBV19	ASSQGSRVLSPLH
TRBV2	ASSQQGTLGGYT
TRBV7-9	ASSLQQGYGYT
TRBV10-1	ASSEPPGHRAYNEQF
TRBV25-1	ASSVSGAGNTIY
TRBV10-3	AISESGVPTGTKETQY
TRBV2	ASIHRETTYEQY
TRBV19	ASSWDSRNTEAF
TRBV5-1	ASRRDYEQY
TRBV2	ASRLTRGWQPQH
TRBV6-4	ASSGQANQPQH
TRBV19	ASSIAGLNQPQH
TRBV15	ATSRGLNTGELF
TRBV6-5	ASSSGGGTNEQF
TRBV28	ASSSPTGTGHEKLF
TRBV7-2	ASSPGGRTDTQY
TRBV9	ASSVSGGDQPQH